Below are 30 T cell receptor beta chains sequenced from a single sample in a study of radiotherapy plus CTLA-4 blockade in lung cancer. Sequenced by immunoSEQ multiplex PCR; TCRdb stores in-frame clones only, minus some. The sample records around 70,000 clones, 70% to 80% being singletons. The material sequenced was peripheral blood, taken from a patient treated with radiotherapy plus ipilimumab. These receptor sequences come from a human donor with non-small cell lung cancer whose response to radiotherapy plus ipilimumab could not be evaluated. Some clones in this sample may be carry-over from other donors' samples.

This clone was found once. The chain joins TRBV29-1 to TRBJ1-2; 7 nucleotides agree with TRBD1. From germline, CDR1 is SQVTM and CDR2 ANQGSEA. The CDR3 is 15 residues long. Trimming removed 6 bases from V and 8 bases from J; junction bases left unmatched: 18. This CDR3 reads CSVLWWAGGRMGYTF. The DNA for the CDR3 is TGCAGCGTCCTTTGGTGGGCAGGGGGAAGGATGGGCTACACCTTC.

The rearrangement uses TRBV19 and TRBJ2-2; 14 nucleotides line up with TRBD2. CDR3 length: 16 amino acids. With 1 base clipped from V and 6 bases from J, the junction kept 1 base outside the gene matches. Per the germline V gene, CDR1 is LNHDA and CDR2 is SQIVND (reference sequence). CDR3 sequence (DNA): TGTGCCAGTAGTATAGGGGGACTAGCGGGGGCCGGGGAGCTGTTTTTT. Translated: CASSIGGLAGAGELFF. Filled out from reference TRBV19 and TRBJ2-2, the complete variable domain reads DGGITQSPKYLFRKEGQNVTLSCEQNLNHDAMYWYRQDPGQGLRLIYYSQIVNDFQKGDIAEGYSVSREKKESFPLTVTSAQKNPTAFYLCASSIGGLAGAGELFFGEGSRLTVL.

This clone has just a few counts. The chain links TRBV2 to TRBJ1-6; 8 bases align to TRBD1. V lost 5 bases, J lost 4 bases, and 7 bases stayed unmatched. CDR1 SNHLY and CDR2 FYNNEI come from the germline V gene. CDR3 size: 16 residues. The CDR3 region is CASSRQGPTYNSPLHF. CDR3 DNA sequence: TGTGCCAGCAGTCGACAGGGGCCGACGTATAATTCACCCCTCCACTTT.

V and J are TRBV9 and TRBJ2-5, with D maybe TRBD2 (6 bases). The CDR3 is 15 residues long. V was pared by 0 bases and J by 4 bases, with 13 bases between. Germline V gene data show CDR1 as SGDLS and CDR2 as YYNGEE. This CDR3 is CASSVDSGAGETQYF. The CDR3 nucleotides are TGTGCCAGCAGCGTAGACTCCGGAGCGGGAGAGACCCAGTACTTC.

CDR3 protein: CASSFHPGNSPLHF. DNA of the CDR3: TGTGCCAGCAGTTTCCACCCGGGGAATTCACCCCTCCACTTT. The V gene is TRBV27, the J gene TRBJ1-6; no reliable D call. Trimming pared 3 bases from V and 7 bases from J, leaving 10 bases between. Germline CDR1 reads MNHEY; CDR2 reads SMNVEV (reference sequence). CDR3 size: 14 residues.

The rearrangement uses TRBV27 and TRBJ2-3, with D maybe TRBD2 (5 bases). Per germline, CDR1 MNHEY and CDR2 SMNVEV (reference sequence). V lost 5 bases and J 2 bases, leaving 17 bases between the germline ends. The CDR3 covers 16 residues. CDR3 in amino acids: CASSRAGGANTDTQYF. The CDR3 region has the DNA TGTGCCAGCAGTCGTGCAGGAGGAGCTAACACAGATACGCAGTATTTT.

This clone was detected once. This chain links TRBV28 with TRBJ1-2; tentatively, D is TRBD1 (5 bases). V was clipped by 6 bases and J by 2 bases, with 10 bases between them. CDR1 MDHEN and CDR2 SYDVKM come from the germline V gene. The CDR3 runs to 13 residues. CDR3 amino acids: CASRLTANYGYTF. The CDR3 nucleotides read TGTGCCAGCAGATTGACAGCCAACTATGGCTACACCTTC.

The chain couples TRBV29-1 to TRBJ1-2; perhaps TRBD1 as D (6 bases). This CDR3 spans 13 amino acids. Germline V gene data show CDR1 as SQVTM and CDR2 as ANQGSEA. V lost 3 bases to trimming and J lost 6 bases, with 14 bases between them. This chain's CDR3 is CSVDRDTANGYTF. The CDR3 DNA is TGCAGCGTTGATAGGGACACCGCAAATGGCTACACCTTC.

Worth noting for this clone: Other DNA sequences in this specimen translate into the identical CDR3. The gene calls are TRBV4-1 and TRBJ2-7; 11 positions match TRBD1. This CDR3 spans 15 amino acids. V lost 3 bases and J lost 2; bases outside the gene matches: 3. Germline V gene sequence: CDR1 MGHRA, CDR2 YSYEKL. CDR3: CASSQGTGGTYEQYF. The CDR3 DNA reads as TGCGCCAGCAGCCAGGGGACAGGGGGAACCTACGAGCAGTACTTC.

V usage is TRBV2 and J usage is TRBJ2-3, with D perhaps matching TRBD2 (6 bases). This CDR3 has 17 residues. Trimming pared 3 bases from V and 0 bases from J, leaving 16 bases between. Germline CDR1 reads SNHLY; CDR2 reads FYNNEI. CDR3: CASSDRRGFLSTDTQYF. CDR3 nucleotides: TGTGCCAGCAGTGATAGGAGGGGCTTCCTTAGCACAGATACGCAGTATTTT.

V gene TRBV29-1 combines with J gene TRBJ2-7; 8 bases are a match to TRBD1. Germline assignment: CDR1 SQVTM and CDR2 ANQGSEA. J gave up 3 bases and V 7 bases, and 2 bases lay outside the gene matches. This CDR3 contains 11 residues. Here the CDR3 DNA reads TGCAGCGGTGGACAGGGCTACGAGCAGTACTTC. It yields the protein CSGGQGYEQYF.

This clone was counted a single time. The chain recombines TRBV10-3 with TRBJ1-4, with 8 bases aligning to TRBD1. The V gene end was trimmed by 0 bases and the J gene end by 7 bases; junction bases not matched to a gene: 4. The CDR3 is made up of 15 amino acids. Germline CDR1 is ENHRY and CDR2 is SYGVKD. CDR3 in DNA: TGTGCCATCAGTGAGTCCCGGGACAGGAGTGAAAAACTGTTTTTT. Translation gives CAISESRDRSEKLFF.

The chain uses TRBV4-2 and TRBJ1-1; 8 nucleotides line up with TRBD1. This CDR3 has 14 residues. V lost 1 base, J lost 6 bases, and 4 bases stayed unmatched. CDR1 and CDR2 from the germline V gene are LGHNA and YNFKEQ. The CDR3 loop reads CASSQGQGASEAFF. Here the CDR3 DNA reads TGTGCCAGCAGCCAAGGGCAGGGGGCTTCTGAAGCTTTCTTT.

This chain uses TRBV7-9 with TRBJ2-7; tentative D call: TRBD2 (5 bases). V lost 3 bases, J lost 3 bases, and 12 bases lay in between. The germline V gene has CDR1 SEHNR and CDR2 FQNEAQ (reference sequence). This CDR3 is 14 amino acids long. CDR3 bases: TGTGCCAGCAGCTTCGGGGTCGTGGGCTACGAGCAGTACTTC. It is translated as CASSFGVVGYEQYF.

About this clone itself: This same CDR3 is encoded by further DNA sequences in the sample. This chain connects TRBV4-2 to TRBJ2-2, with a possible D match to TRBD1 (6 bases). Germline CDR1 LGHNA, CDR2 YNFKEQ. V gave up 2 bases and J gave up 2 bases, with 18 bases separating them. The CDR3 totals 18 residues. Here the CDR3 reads CASSQSRARGLNTGELFF. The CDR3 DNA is TGTGCCAGCAGCCAAAGTCGGGCCAGGGGCCTCAACACCGGGGAGCTGTTTTTT.

CDR3 DNA sequence: TGTGCCAGCAGCTTAAGGGGGTCCTACGAGCAGTACTTC. Its protein is CASSLRGSYEQYF. This sequence joins TRBV11-3 and TRBJ2-7, with a weak D call TRBD1 (6 bases). Per the germline V gene, CDR1 is SGHNT and CDR2 is YENEEA. V gave up 2 bases and J gave up 1 base, with 6 bases separating them. The CDR3 consists of 13 residues.

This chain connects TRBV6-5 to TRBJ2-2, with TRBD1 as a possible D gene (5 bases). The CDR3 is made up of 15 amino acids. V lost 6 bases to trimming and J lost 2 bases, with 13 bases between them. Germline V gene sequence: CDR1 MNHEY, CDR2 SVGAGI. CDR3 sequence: CASSRRQLNTGELFF. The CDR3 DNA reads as TGTGCCAGCAGCAGGAGACAGCTTAACACCGGGGAGCTGTTTTTT.

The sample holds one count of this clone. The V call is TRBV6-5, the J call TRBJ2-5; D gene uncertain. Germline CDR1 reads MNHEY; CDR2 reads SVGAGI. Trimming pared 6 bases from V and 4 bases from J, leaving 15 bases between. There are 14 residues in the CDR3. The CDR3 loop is CASRLSIDGETQYF. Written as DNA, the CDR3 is TGTGCCAGCAGACTTAGTATCGATGGAGAGACCCAGTACTTC.

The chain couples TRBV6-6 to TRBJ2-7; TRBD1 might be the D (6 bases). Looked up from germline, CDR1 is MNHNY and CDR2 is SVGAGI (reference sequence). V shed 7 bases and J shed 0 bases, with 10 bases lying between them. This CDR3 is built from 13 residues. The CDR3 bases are TGTGCCAGCAATGTGGACAGCTCCTACGAGCAGTACTTC. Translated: CASNVDSSYEQYF.

The CDR3 is CASSLLGRNTEAFF. The CDR3 DNA follows: TGTGCCAGCAGTTTATTGGGCAGGAACACTGAAGCTTTCTTT. The chain recombines TRBV28 with TRBJ1-1; D call uncertain. The germline V gene has CDR1 MDHEN and CDR2 SYDVKM. This CDR3 has 14 amino acids. V was cut by 1 base and J by 1 base, with 7 bases left in between. Supplemented by reference TRBV28 and TRBJ1-1, the full variable domain reads DVKVTQSSRYLVKRTGEKVFLECVQDMDHENMFWYRQDPGLGLRLIYFSYDVKMKEKGDIPEGYSVSREKKERFSLILESASTNQTSMYLCASSLLGRNTEAFFGQGTRLTVV.

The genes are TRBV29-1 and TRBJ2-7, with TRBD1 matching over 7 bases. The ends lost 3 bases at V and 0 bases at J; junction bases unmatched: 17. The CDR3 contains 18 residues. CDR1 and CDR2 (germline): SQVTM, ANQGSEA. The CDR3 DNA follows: TGCAGCGTTGATTCCGAGGGGGACAGCCATTACAGCTCCTACGAGCAGTACTTC. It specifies CSVDSEGDSHYSSYEQYF.

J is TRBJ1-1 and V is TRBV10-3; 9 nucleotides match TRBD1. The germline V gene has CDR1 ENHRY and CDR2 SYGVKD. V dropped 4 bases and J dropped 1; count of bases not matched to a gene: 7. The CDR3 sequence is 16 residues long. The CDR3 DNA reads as TGTGCCATCAGTGGATCAGGGACAGGGTCGAACACTGAAGCTTTCTTT. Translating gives CAISGSGTGSNTEAFF.

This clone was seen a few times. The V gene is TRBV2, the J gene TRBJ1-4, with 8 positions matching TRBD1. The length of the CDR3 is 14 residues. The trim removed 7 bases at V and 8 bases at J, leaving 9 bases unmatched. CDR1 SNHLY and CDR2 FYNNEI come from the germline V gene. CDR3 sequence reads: CASTKGQGWEKLFF. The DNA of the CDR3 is TGTGCCAGCACTAAAGGACAGGGATGGGAAAAACTGTTTTTT.

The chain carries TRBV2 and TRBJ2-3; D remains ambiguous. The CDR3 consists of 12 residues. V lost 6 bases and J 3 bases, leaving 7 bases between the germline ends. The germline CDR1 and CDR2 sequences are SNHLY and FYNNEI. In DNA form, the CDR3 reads TGTGCCAGCAGAGTCGAGACAGATACGCAGTATTTT. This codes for CASRVETDTQYF.

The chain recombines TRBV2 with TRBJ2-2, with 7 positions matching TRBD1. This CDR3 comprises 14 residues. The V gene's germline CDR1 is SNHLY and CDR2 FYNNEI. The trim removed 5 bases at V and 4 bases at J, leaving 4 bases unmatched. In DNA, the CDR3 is TGTGCCAGCAGTAGAACAGGGGCCACCGGGGAGCTGTTTTTT. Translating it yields CASSRTGATGELFF.

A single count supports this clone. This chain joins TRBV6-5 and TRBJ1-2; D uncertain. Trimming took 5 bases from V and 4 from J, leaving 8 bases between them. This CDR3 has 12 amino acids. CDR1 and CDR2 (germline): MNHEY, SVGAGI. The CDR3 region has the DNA TGTGCCAGCAGTCCCGTCGGCTATGGCTACACCTTC. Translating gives CASSPVGYGYTF.

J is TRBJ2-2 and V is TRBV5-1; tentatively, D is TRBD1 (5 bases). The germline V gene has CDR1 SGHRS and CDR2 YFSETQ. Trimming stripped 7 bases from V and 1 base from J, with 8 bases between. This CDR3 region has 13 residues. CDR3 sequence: CASGALNTGELFF. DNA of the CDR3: TGCGCCAGCGGGGCGTTGAACACCGGGGAGCTGTTTTTT.

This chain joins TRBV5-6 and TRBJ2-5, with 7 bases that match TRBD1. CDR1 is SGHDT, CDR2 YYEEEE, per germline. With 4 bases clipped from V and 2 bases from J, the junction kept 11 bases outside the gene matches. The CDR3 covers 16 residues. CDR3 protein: CASSLDPTGLQETQYF. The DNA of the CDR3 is TGTGCCAGCAGCCTGGACCCGACAGGGCTTCAAGAGACCCAGTACTTC.

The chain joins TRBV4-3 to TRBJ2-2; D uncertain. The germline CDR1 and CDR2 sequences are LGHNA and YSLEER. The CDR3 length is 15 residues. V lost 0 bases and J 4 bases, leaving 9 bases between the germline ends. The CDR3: CASSQDWATTGELFF. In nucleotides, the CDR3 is TGCGCCAGCAGCCAAGATTGGGCGACCACCGGGGAGCTGTTTTTT.

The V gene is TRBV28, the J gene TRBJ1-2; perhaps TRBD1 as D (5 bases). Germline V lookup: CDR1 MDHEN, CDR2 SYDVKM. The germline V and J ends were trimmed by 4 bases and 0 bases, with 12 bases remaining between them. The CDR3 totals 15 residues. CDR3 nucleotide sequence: TGTGCCAGCAGTTCCGCCCAAGGGGCTAACTATGGCTACACCTTC. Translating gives CASSSAQGANYGYTF.